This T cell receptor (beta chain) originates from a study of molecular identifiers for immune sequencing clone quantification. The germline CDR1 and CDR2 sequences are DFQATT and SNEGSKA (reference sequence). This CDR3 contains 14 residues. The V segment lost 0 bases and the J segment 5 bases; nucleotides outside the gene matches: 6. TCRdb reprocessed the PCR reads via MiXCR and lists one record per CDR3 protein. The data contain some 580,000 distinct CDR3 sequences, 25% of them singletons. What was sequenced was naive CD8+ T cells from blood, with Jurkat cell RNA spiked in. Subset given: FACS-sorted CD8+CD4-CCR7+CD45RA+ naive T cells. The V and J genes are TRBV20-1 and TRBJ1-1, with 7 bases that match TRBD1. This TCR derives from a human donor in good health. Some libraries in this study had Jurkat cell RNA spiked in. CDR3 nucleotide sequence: TGCAGTGCTAGAGAGGCAGGGGGGGGGACTGAAGCTTTCTTT. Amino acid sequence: CSAREAGGGTEAFF.